The 8 T cell receptor beta chains given below trace back to one sample, sequenced in a study of cytomegalovirus exposure and HLA in healthy donors. In the PCR, 60 Vbeta and 13 Jbeta primers were used. Assay used: immunoSEQ multiplex PCR; TCRdb lists only in-frame clones, some missing. The data show some 110,000 clones, more than 70% seen once. What was sequenced was PBMCs. These TCRs come from a man between 50 and 59 years old in good health and CMV-seropositive.

The chain combines TRBV27 with TRBJ2-3; 10 bases are a match to TRBD1. Germline V gene data show CDR1 as MNHEY and CDR2 as SMNVEV (reference sequence). The CDR3 has 15 amino acids. Trimming removed 6 bases from V and 6 bases from J; junction bases left unmatched: 9. CDR3 residues: CASSKGQGSGDTQYF. The CDR3 nucleotides are TGTGCCAGCAGCAAGGGACAGGGGTCTGGCGATACGCAGTATTTT.

This clone turned up a few times. This chain links TRBV4-1 with TRBJ2-4; 7 bases map to TRBD2. CDR1 is MGHRA and CDR2 is YSYEKL in the germline V gene. V lost 1 base, J lost 2 bases, and 8 bases stayed unmatched. The CDR3 is made up of 17 amino acids. CDR3 bases: TGCGCCAGCAGCCAAGTAGACAGCGGGGCGTCCAAAAACATTCAGTACTTC. This encodes CASSQVDSGASKNIQYF.

The chain joins TRBV7-9 to TRBJ2-2; TRBD1 matches at 10 bases. CDR1 is SEHNR and CDR2 is FQNEAQ in the germline V gene (reference sequence). This CDR3 spans 15 amino acids. V lost 4 bases and J lost 6; bases outside the gene matches: 5. CDR3 residues: CASSSDRGEAGELFF. The CDR3 DNA is TGTGCCAGCAGCTCGGACAGGGGGGAAGCCGGGGAGCTGTTTTTT.

This clone was observed once. The chain recombines TRBV6-5 with TRBJ2-3; tentative D call: TRBD1 (6 bases). The CDR3 runs to 13 residues. CDR1 is MNHEY and CDR2 is SVGAGI in the germline V gene. The V end lost 6 bases, the J end lost 3 bases, and 10 bases lay between the germline ends. The CDR3 loop reads CASRLDSTDTQYF. CDR3 DNA: TGTGCCAGCAGATTGGACAGTACAGATACGCAGTATTTT.

This clone was seen only a few times. A junction end diverges from the germline sequence, so it may reflect a read error. The gene calls are TRBV7-9 and TRBJ2-1; D gene uncertain. CDR3 size: 15 residues. Germline-derived CDR1 and CDR2 are SEHNR and FQNEAQ (reference sequence). The DNA of the CDR3 is TGTTCCAGCAGTATACAACCTCCAACCTACAATGAGCAGTTCTTC. It translates to CSSSIQPPTYNEQFF.

This clone was seen only a few times. Here the CDR3 reads CASSPTDRDSPLHF. The CDR3, as DNA: TGTGCCAGCTCACCTACGGACAGGGACTCACCCCTCCACTTT. The chain is built from TRBV18 and TRBJ1-6; 8 bases map to TRBD1. The V segment lost 3 bases and the J segment 10 bases; nucleotides outside the gene matches: 5. The CDR3 consists of 14 residues. CDR1 is KGHSH and CDR2 is LQKENI in the germline V gene. The variable domain in full, completed from reference TRBV18 and TRBJ1-6, reads NAGVMQNPRHLVRRRGQEARLRCSPMKGHSHVYWYRQLPEEGLKFMVYLQKENIIDESGMPKERFSAEFPKEGPSILRIQQVVRGDSAAYFCASSPTDRDSPLHFGNGTRLTVT.

The rearrangement uses TRBV7-2 and TRBJ2-3, with 14 bases lining up with TRBD2. The CDR3 contains 17 residues. After removal of 3 bases from V and 2 bases from J, the junction contained 4 bases not matched to a gene. CDR1 is SGHTA and CDR2 is FQGNSA in the germline V gene. CDR3 DNA: TGTGCCAGCAGCTTCCGACTAGCGGGGGGGCACACAGATACGCAGTATTTT. This gives the protein CASSFRLAGGHTDTQYF. Combining the CDR3 with reference TRBV7-2 and TRBJ2-3 gives the whole variable domain GAGVSQSPSNKVTEKGKDVELRCDPISGHTALYWYRQSLGQGLEFLIYFQGNSAPDKSGLPSDRFSAERTGGSVSTLTIQRTQQEDSAVYLCASSFRLAGGHTDTQYFGPGTRLTVL.

V and J are TRBV7-2 and TRBJ1-5, with D perhaps TRBD1 (6 bases). V was cut by 5 bases and J by 2 bases, with 13 bases left in between. Germline CDR1 is SGHTA and CDR2 is FQGNSA. This CDR3 region has 15 residues. In DNA, the CDR3 is TGTGCCAGCAGCCCAGGCGGGGGCGGCAATCAGCCCCAGCATTTT. Amino acid sequence: CASSPGGGGNQPQHF.